This T cell receptor (beta chain) was documented in a study of cytomegalovirus exposure and HLA in healthy donors. General observations from the study: Associated with HLA alleles at 0.05 false discovery rate in a later analysis were around 15,000 TCR beta sequences.

Primers for the PCR totalled 60 Vbeta and 13 Jbeta. Measured with immunoSEQ multiplex PCR; TCRdb has only the in-frame clones, and not every one. The sample includes tens of thousands of clones, 70% of them seen just once. Germline V gene lookup returns CDR1 SGHTA and CDR2 FQGNSA. The V end was cut by 3 bases, the J end by 4 bases, with 12 bases between. The CDR3 is 14 amino acids. Concerning this clone itself: What it binds is not known.

The sequence was collected from a woman in her sixties in good health and CMV-seropositive. The sample consisted of PBMCs. The V gene is TRBV7-2, the J gene TRBJ1-1, with TRBD1 as a possible D gene (6 bases). The CDR3 protein is CASSLGARFTEAFF. The CDR3 DNA sequence: TGTGCCAGCAGCTTGGGGGCTCGGTTCACTGAAGCTTTCTTT.